These 32 T cell receptor beta chains share one sample of origin, sequenced in a study of blood T cell repertoires in COVID-19. Assay: immunoSEQ multiplex PCR; the TCRdb copy retains only in-frame clones and omits some. The sample lists fewer than 50,000 clones, roughly 88% occurring once. Sequenced input: peripheral blood. Every receptor here comes from a man in his 70s with active COVID-19.

The V gene is TRBV18, the J gene TRBJ1-2; 10 nucleotides agree with TRBD1. The V and J ends lost 5 bases and 3 bases, in that order; junction bases with no gene match: 0. The germline V gene has CDR1 KGHSH and CDR2 LQKENI. CDR3 length: 13 amino acids. In DNA, the CDR3 is TGTGCCAGCTCAGGGACAGGGGACTATGGCTACACCTTC. Translated, it gives CASSGTGDYGYTF.

The chain employs TRBV11-2 and TRBJ2-7; D may be TRBD2 (7 bases). Between the trimmed V and J ends, which lost 1 base and 4 bases, there was a span of 17 bases. Germline V gene lookup returns CDR1 SGHAT and CDR2 FQNNGV. The CDR3 loop spans 16 amino acids. CDR3 in amino acids: CASSLGRWGGQYEQYF. The CDR3 nucleotides are TGTGCCAGCAGCTTAGGGCGGTGGGGGGGGCAGTACGAGCAGTACTTC.

In this sample, this clone turned up a few times. As DNA, the CDR3 is TGTGCCAGCAGCGGGCCCTACGAGCAGTACTTC. Translating gives CASSGPYEQYF. This sequence joins TRBV5-6 and TRBJ2-7; D remains unclear. CDR3 length equals 11 residues. The V gene's germline CDR1 is SGHDT and CDR2 YYEEEE. With 4 bases removed from V and 2 bases from J, the gap between germline ends came to 4 bases.

The chain carries TRBV29-1 and TRBJ1-4, with TRBD1 identical over 8 bases. Germline V lookup: CDR1 SQVTM, CDR2 ANQGSEA. With 6 bases clipped from V and 7 bases from J, the junction kept 10 bases outside the gene matches. The CDR3 has 14 residues. The CDR3 DNA follows: TGCAGCGTGGCCCGAGGACAGGGTGGTGAAAAACTGTTTTTT. Translated: CSVARGQGGEKLFF.

This sequence joins TRBV24-1 and TRBJ2-7, with 12 bases identical to TRBD2. V trimming: 4 bases; J trimming: 2 bases; junction bases outside the gene matches: 5. The germline gives CDR1 KGHDR, CDR2 SFDVKD. The CDR3 has 16 residues. The CDR3 spells CATSDLRLAGAYEQYF. In DNA, the CDR3 is TGTGCCACCAGTGACCTAAGACTAGCGGGAGCCTACGAGCAGTACTTC.

This sequence joins TRBV13 and TRBJ2-7, with 7 nucleotides matching TRBD1. Germline V gene data show CDR1 as PRHDT and CDR2 as FYEKMQ (reference sequence). The CDR3 contains 13 residues. Trimming at V came to 5 bases and at J to 5 bases, leaving 6 bases not matched to a gene. The CDR3, as DNA: TGTGCCAGCAGCGTACAGGGGAAGGACGAGCAGTACTTC. It is translated as CASSVQGKDEQYF.

This sequence joins TRBV5-1 and TRBJ2-7; TRBD2 matches 15 bases. Losses at the gene ends were 4 bases for V and 9 bases for J; bases not matched to a gene: 8. This CDR3 is built from 15 residues. Germline CDR1 reads SGHRS; CDR2 reads YFSETQ. Here the CDR3 DNA reads TGCGCCAGCAGCATTGGACTAGCGGGAGGGCCGTTGCAGTACTTC. The encoded protein is CASSIGLAGGPLQYF.

V usage is TRBV5-8 and J usage is TRBJ1-4, with 9 bases aligning to TRBD1. The CDR3 extends over 16 amino acids. V was clipped by 0 bases and J by 4 bases; unmatched bases: 4. The germline V gene encodes CDR1 SGHTS and CDR2 YDEGEE. The CDR3 protein is CASSLVQGAVNEKLFF. CDR3 DNA: TGTGCCAGCAGCTTGGTACAGGGGGCAGTTAATGAAAAACTGTTTTTT.

The rearrangement joins TRBV7-8 to TRBJ2-7; TRBD1 agrees at 7 bases. In germline, CDR1 is SGHVS, CDR2 FQNEAQ. With 2 bases clipped from V and 4 bases from J, the junction kept 14 bases outside the gene matches. The CDR3 runs to 17 residues. CDR3 protein: CASSLFPSEGASYEQYF. CDR3 coding DNA: TGTGCCAGCAGCTTATTCCCCTCAGAGGGGGCGTCGTACGAGCAGTACTTC.

This clone has a handful of counts. At one end the junction does not follow the germline gene, possibly because of a read error. The chain combines TRBV6-6 with TRBJ2-7, with D perhaps matching TRBD2 (5 bases). Per germline, CDR1 MNHNY and CDR2 SVGAGI (reference sequence). The CDR3 is 13 residues long. The CDR3 region is CASSYREGGLLFF. The CDR3 nucleotides are TGTGCCAGCAGTTACCGAGAAGGTGGACTCCTCTTTTTC.

This sequence joins TRBV20-1 and TRBJ2-7; D gene unclear. The germline CDR1 and CDR2 sequences are DFQATT and SNEGSKA (reference sequence). The CDR3 runs 13 residues. Deletions cut 5 bases from V and 0 bases from J, with 11 bases between. The CDR3 DNA follows: TGCAGTGCTCGTGTCCCGGGCTCCTACGAGCAGTACTTC. As protein: CSARVPGSYEQYF.

This chain uses TRBV15 with TRBJ1-4; D possibly corresponds to TRBD1 (6 bases). From germline, CDR1 is LNHNV and CDR2 YYDKDF (reference sequence). The CDR3 spans 14 residues. V was trimmed by 4 bases and J by 9 bases, leaving 15 bases between them. The CDR3 reads CATSTRQAEKKLFF. The CDR3 nucleotides read TGTGCCACCAGCACTCGACAGGCGGAGAAAAAACTGTTTTTT.

This rearrangement joins TRBV15 to TRBJ1-4; 7 bases line up with TRBD1. Germline CDR1 is LNHNV and CDR2 is YYDKDF (reference sequence). V lost 2 bases to trimming and J lost 4 bases; unmatched junction nucleotides: 10. The CDR3 consists of 17 residues. The CDR3 DNA sequence: TGTGCCACCAGCAGACCCCCAGGGACAGCAAATAATGAAAAACTGTTTTTT. It specifies CATSRPPGTANNEKLFF.

The chain is built from TRBV10-3 and TRBJ2-7; 10 nucleotides align to TRBD1. CDR3 size: 15 residues. The junction had 9 bases not matched to a gene; V was cut back by 6 bases and J by 4 bases. Germline lookup yields CDR1 ENHRY and CDR2 SYGVKD. CDR3 sequence (DNA): TGTGCCATCAGGGGGGACAGGGGAAAGGTGTACGAGCAGTACTTC. Residues: CAIRGDRGKVYEQYF.

In DNA, the CDR3 is TGTGCCAGCATCGAGAGTCCGGGTGGCAATGAGCAGTTCTTC. It yields the protein CASIESPGGNEQFF. V gene TRBV19 combines with J gene TRBJ2-1, with D unresolved. V lost 9 bases and J lost 6, with 18 bases in between. This CDR3 contains 14 residues. The germline V gene encodes CDR1 LNHDA and CDR2 SQIVND (reference sequence).

This clone turned up a few times. The V gene is TRBV28, the J gene TRBJ1-6; possibly TRBD1 for D (6 bases). Germline values: CDR1 MDHEN, CDR2 SYDVKM. V lost 3 bases, J lost 7 bases, and 13 bases lay in between. The CDR3 runs 15 residues. CDR3 DNA: TGTGCCAGCAGTTTCACAGGGCTGGGAAATTCACCCCTCCACTTT. It yields the protein CASSFTGLGNSPLHF.

This chain connects TRBV2 to TRBJ2-7; 7 nucleotides line up with TRBD1. The length of the CDR3 is 15 residues. The V and J ends lost 7 bases and 0 bases, in that order; junction bases with no gene match: 9. CDR1 SNHLY and CDR2 FYNNEI come from the germline V gene. DNA for the CDR3: TGTGCCAGCAAAAAGGACAGGAGAAGCTCCTACGAGCAGTACTTC. This sequence encodes CASKKDRRSSYEQYF.

The chain is built from TRBV5-1 and TRBJ2-3; a possible D gene is TRBD1 (6 bases). Trimming pared 8 bases from V and 0 bases from J, leaving 13 bases between. The CDR3 is 14 residues long. Germline lookup yields CDR1 SGHRS and CDR2 YFSETQ. DNA of the CDR3: TGCGCCAGTCACGACAGGTCTAGCACAGATACGCAGTATTTT. Protein: CASHDRSSTDTQYF.

This clone was detected once. The genes are TRBV2 and TRBJ2-1; 8 bases line up with TRBD2. The CDR3 extends over 16 amino acids. Looked up from germline, CDR1 is SNHLY and CDR2 is FYNNEI. Trimming removed 6 bases from V and 0 bases from J; junction bases left unmatched: 7. The CDR3 DNA follows: TGTGCCAGCAGGCCCGGGGGGGGGCACTCCTACAATGAGCAGTTCTTC. Protein sequence: CASRPGGGHSYNEQFF.

The chain is built from TRBV6-5 and TRBJ1-6, with 8 bases matching TRBD1. From germline, CDR1 is MNHEY and CDR2 SVGAGI. After removal of 8 bases from V and 8 bases from J, the junction contained 8 bases not matched to a gene. The CDR3 extends over 14 amino acids. This chain's CDR3 is CASLRGQAYSPLHF. CDR3 nucleotide sequence: TGTGCCAGCTTGAGGGGACAGGCATATTCACCCCTCCACTTT.

The rearrangement joins TRBV6-1 to TRBJ2-1; TRBD1 is a possible D gene (6 bases). The CDR3 spans 16 residues. Per the germline V gene, CDR1 is MNHNS and CDR2 is SASEGT. Trimming shortened V by 0 bases and J by 7 bases, and 16 bases separated the two germline ends. The CDR3 loop reads CASSEALRGVKNEQFF. CDR3 DNA: TGTGCCAGCAGTGAAGCGCTCAGGGGCGTTAAAAATGAGCAGTTCTTC.

The CDR3 region is CASSLPGGRTEAFF. As DNA, the CDR3 is TGTGCCAGCAGTTTACCAGGGGGCCGAACTGAAGCTTTCTTT. This chain links TRBV28 with TRBJ1-1; 8 bases are a match to TRBD1. Germline V gene sequence: CDR1 MDHEN, CDR2 SYDVKM. The trim removed 2 bases at V and 5 bases at J, leaving 4 bases unmatched. The CDR3 covers 14 residues. The full variable domain, in which reference TRBV28 and TRBJ1-1 provide the parts outside the CDR3, is DVKVTQSSRYLVKRTGEKVFLECVQDMDHENMFWYRQDPGLGLRLIYFSYDVKMKEKGDIPEGYSVSREKKERFSLILESASTNQTSMYLCASSLPGGRTEAFFGQGTRLTVV.

This clone occurred once. The chain couples TRBV7-2 to TRBJ2-2, with D hard to call. CDR1 and CDR2 (germline): SGHTA, FQGNSA. V lost 5 bases and J 3 bases, leaving 4 bases between the germline ends. There are 12 residues in the CDR3. CDR3 amino acids: CASSLDTGELFF. In DNA form, the CDR3 reads TGTGCCAGCAGCCTTGACACCGGGGAGCTGTTTTTT.

This rearrangement joins TRBV6-2 or TRBV6-3 to TRBJ2-2, with 12 nucleotides matching TRBD2. This CDR3 comprises 16 residues. The ends lost 5 bases at V and 3 bases at J; junction bases unmatched: 4. Germline CDR1 and CDR2: MNHEY and SVGEGT. The CDR3 nucleotides are TGTGCCAGCAGTCCAGGACTAGCGGGGTACACCGGGGAGCTGTTTTTT. Translation gives CASSPGLAGYTGELFF.

V is TRBV3-1 (or the pseudogene TRBV3-2) and J is TRBJ1-4; D unclear. This CDR3 comprises 15 residues. Germline values: CDR1 LGHDT, CDR2 YNNKEL (reference sequence). V lost 4 bases to trimming and J lost 0 bases, with 9 bases between them. As DNA, the CDR3 is TGTGCCAGCAGCCCCTACAGTGCAACTAATGAAAAACTGTTTTTT. Translated, it gives CASSPYSATNEKLFF.

The sample holds one count of this clone. V is TRBV21-1 and J is TRBJ1-1; the DNA was not used to check the table's D call, TRBD1. TRBV21-1 is a listed pseudogene. The CDR3 extends over 16 amino acids. CDR3 region: CASSKAGGQFLTEAFF. CDR3 sequence (DNA): TGTGCCAGCAGCAAAGCGGGGGGACAGTTTCTTACTGAAGCTTTCTTT.

V is TRBV19 and J is TRBJ1-5, with TRBD1 as a possible D gene (5 bases). Germline V lookup: CDR1 LNHDA, CDR2 SQIVND (reference sequence). Trimming cost V 8 bases and J 2 bases, with 19 bases left between them. CDR3 length equals 16 residues. The CDR3 coding sequence is TGTGCCAGTCGCTTGGGACTCCAAGGAGGCAATCAGCCCCAGCATTTT. This gives the protein CASRLGLQGGNQPQHF.

V gene TRBV30 combines with J gene TRBJ2-1; possible D gene TRBD2, 5 bases. V gave up 5 bases and J gave up 7 bases, with 15 bases separating them. The CDR3 has 13 amino acids. Germline V gene data show CDR1 as GTSNPN and CDR2 as SVGIG (reference sequence). As DNA, the CDR3 is TGTGCCTGGGGGATACTAGTAAGGAATGAGCAGTTCTTC. As protein: CAWGILVRNEQFF.

The gene calls are TRBV4-3 and TRBJ2-1; TRBD2 might be the D (5 bases). Per the germline V gene, CDR1 is LGHNA and CDR2 is YSLEER. There are 17 residues in the CDR3. Deletions cut 5 bases from V and 7 bases from J, with 24 bases between. The CDR3 bases are TGCGCCAGCAGCTCGCGGGTTGGAGGTTTTGTTCTGAATGAGCAGTTCTTC. Its translation: CASSSRVGGFVLNEQFF.

The V call is TRBV7-2, the J call TRBJ1-4, with 7 positions matching TRBD1. CDR3 length equals 15 residues. The germline CDR1 and CDR2 sequences are SGHTA and FQGNSA. V lost 5 bases and J lost 5; bases outside the gene matches: 8. The DNA of the CDR3 is TGTGCCAGCAGCCCGCGCCCGGGACAGAATGAAAAACTGTTTTTT. Translated, it gives CASSPRPGQNEKLFF.

This CDR3 reads CATSRGTDTQYF. Written as DNA, the CDR3 is TGTGCCACCTCGCGGGGCACAGATACGCAGTATTTT. The chain is built from TRBV27 and TRBJ2-3; weak D call: TRBD2 (5 bases). CDR3 length: 12 amino acids. Trimming took 10 bases from V and 1 from J, leaving 9 bases between them. The germline V gene has CDR1 MNHEY and CDR2 SMNVEV (reference sequence).

V usage is TRBV29-1 and J usage is TRBJ1-4; 7 nucleotides match TRBD1. The germline CDR1 and CDR2 sequences are SQVTM and ANQGSEA. The CDR3 runs 13 residues. J lost 3 bases, V lost 5 bases, and 3 bases had no gene match. Here the CDR3 DNA reads TGCAGCGTTCCGGGGACAGCTAATGAAAAACTGTTTTTT. Amino acid sequence: CSVPGTANEKLFF.